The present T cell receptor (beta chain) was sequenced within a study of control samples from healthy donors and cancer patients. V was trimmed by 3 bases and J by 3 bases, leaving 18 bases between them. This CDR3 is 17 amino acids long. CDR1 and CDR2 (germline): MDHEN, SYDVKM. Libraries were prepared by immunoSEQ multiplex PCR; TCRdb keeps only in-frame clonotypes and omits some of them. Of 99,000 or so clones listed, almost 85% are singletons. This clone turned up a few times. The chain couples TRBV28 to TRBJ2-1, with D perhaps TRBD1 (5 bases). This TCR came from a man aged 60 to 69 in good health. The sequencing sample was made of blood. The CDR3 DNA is TGTGCCAGCAGTTTCCCCCGGGCAGGGTCACTCTACAATGAGCAGTTCTTC. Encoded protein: CASSFPRAGSLYNEQFF.